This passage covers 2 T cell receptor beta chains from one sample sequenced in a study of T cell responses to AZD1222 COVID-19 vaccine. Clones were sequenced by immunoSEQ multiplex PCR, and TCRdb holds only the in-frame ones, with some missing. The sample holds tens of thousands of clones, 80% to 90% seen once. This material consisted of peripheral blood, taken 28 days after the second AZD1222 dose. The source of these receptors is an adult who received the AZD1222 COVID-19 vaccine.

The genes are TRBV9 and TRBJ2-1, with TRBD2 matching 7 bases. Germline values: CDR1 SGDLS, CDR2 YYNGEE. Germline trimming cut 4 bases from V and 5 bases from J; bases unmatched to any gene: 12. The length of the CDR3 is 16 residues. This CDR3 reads CASSRTPSGLHNEQFF. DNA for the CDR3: TGTGCCAGCAGCCGGACCCCTAGCGGACTGCACAATGAGCAGTTCTTC.

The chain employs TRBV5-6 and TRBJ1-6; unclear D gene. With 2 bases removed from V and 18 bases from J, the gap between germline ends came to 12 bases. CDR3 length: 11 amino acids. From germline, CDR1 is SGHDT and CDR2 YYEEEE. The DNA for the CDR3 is TGTGCCAGCAGCTTAGCGGGGAAAGCCCACTTT. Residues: CASSLAGKAHF. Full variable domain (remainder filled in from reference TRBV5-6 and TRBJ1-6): DAGVTQSPTHLIKTRGQQVTLRCSPKSGHDTVSWYQQALGQGPQFIFQYYEEEERQRGNFPDRFSGHQFPNYSSELNVNALLLGDSALYLCASSLAGKAHFGNGTRLTVT.